One T cell receptor (beta chain) is described in this entry. The CDR3 regions of TCR beta were amplified from RNA transcripts. First-round RT-PCR targeting the TCR CDR3 was performed with the HTBI primer set. TCRdb reprocessed the multiplex PCR reads via MiXCR and lists one record per CDR3 protein. This sample yields 550,000 to 800,000 distinct CDR3 sequences, of which approximately 15% are seen a single time; roughly a sixth belongs to the top ten. This specimen belongs to a study of T cells in Graves' hyperthyroidism and ophthalmopathy. The CDR3 spans 15 residues. The V end was cut by 3 bases, the J end by 0 bases, with 12 bases between. CDR1 is SEHNR, CDR2 FQNEAQ, per germline (reference sequence).

The sequence came from a man in his fifties or sixties with Graves' hyperthyroidism. The sample was blood. The chain employs TRBV7-9 and TRBJ2-7, with a weak D call TRBD2 (5 bases). The DNA for the CDR3 is TGTGCCAGCAGCTTCAGCGGCGGTCTCTCCTACGAGCAGTACTTC. Translating it yields CASSFSGGLSYEQYF. Filled out from reference TRBV7-9 and TRBJ2-7, the complete variable domain reads DTGVSQNPRHKITKRGQNVTFRCDPISEHNRLYWYRQTLGQGPEFLTYFQNEAQLEKSRLLSDRFSAERPKGSFSTLEIQRTEQGDSAMYLCASSFSGGLSYEQYFGPGTRLTVT.